This passage covers 8 T cell receptor beta chains from one sample sequenced in a study of T cell responses to AZD1222 COVID-19 vaccine (dated by TCRdb to about 2021). The time point label of this sample denotes: baseline before first vaccination. The method behind the library was the immunoSEQ multiplex PCR assay. Drawn from immuneACCESS, this table holds only the in-frame rearrangements with V and J called that TCRdb kept. Clones are partly lost; checked studies trace under half to an unresolved V gene and leave the rest unexplained. Present in this sample are under 140,000 clones, about 88% of which were seen just once. The ten largest clones add up to 1.6% of the sample. The sequenced sample was peripheral blood, obtained on day 0 of AZD1222 vaccination. These receptor sequences come from an adult in good health.

The V call is TRBV14, the J call TRBJ1-2, with D possibly matching TRBD1 (6 bases). CDR1 SGHDN and CDR2 FVKESK come from the germline V gene. Trimming shortened V by 2 bases and J by 8 bases, and 12 bases separated the two germline ends. The CDR3 runs to 13 residues. The CDR3 DNA is TGTGCCAGCAGCCAACTAGACCAGGGGGGCTACACCTTC. Protein sequence: CASSQLDQGGYTF.

The CDR3 region is CASSQWVGGGYEQYF. The CDR3 DNA is TGTGCCAGCAGCCAGTGGGTAGGGGGCGGCTACGAGCAGTACTTC. V gene TRBV7-9 combines with J gene TRBJ2-7; 7 positions agree with TRBD1. Trimming at V came to 5 bases and at J to 3 bases, leaving 10 bases not matched to a gene. The CDR3 is made up of 15 amino acids. The germline V gene has CDR1 SEHNR and CDR2 FQNEAQ (reference sequence). Full variable domain (outside the CDR3, taken from reference TRBV7-9 and TRBJ2-7): DTGVSQNPRHKITKRGQNVTFRCDPISEHNRLYWYRQTLGQGPEFLTYFQNEAQLEKSRLLSDRFSAERPKGSFSTLEIQRTEQGDSAMYLCASSQWVGGGYEQYFGPGTRLTVT.

The chain has TRBV7-9 and TRBJ1-1; D not resolved. The CDR3 runs 13 residues. Germline CDR1 and CDR2: SEHNR and FQNEAQ (reference sequence). Trimming took off 5 bases at V and 2 bases at J, with 9 bases between the two ends. The CDR3 DNA reads TGTGCCAGCAGCCCACAGAGTAACACTGAAGCTTTCTTT. Translating it yields CASSPQSNTEAFF.

This chain joins TRBV12-3 or TRBV12-4 and TRBJ2-4, with D possibly matching TRBD2 (5 bases). The V end lost 3 bases, the J end lost 9 bases, and 9 bases lay between the germline ends. The CDR3 loop spans 12 amino acids. The CDR3 DNA is TGTGCCAGCAGTTTCCGGGGATCCATTCAGTACTTC. This sequence encodes CASSFRGSIQYF.

This sequence joins TRBV3-1 (or the pseudogene TRBV3-2) and TRBJ1-4, with D maybe TRBD1 (5 bases). V was trimmed by 1 base and J by 8 bases, leaving 14 bases between them. Germline V gene data show CDR1 as LGHDT and CDR2 as YNNKEL (reference sequence). The CDR3 runs 15 residues. The CDR3 coding sequence is TGTGCCAGCAGCCAAGGCTACGGGGCCGAGGAAAAACTGTTTTTT. It is translated as CASSQGYGAEEKLFF.

This chain joins TRBV18 and TRBJ2-7, with 8 bases that match TRBD2. The J segment lost 3 bases and the V segment lost 4 bases, leaving 8 bases of the junction unmatched. This CDR3 has 15 residues. CDR1 and CDR2 from the germline V gene are KGHSH and LQKENI. In nucleotides, the CDR3 is TGTGCCAGCTCACAGGGACTAGGCCCTCTCTACGAGCAGTACTTC. Its translation: CASSQGLGPLYEQYF.

There are a few counts of this clone. The chain carries TRBV7-8 and TRBJ1-2; weak D call: TRBD1 (5 bases). Germline CDR1 is SGHVS and CDR2 is FQNEAQ. The CDR3 totals 16 residues. Trimming removed 4 bases from V and 4 bases from J, with 19 bases in between. Here the CDR3 reads CASSSSRGGRIYGYTF. CDR3 DNA: TGTGCCAGCAGCTCAAGTCGGGGCGGGCGCATCTATGGCTACACCTTC.

This chain links TRBV4-2 with TRBJ1-1; TRBD1 aligns across 8 bases. The V segment lost 4 bases and the J segment 4 bases; nucleotides outside the gene matches: 8. Germline V gene sequence: CDR1 LGHNA, CDR2 YNFKEQ. The CDR3 spans 15 residues. CDR3 sequence: CASSPTRGLVTEAFF. The DNA of the CDR3 is TGTGCCAGCAGCCCCACCAGGGGGCTAGTCACTGAAGCTTTCTTT.